This TCR beta chain is from a study of blood T cell repertoires in COVID-19. Study-level background: The United States, Italy and Spain provided the acute and convalescent COVID-19 samples. PBMCs, B-cell-depleted T cells, or T cells were the source of the cDNA or gDNA that made up the material.

Measured with immunoSEQ multiplex PCR; TCRdb has only the in-frame clones, and not every one. The table includes around 100,000 clones, more than 75% detected once. V was trimmed by 0 bases and J by 0 bases, leaving 6 bases between them. The CDR3 runs to 14 residues. The germline CDR1 and CDR2 sequences are SGHNT and YYREEE (reference sequence). The source material was peripheral blood. The TCR originated in a man aged 30 to 39 in a cohort sampled during active COVID-19. V usage is TRBV5-4 and J usage is TRBJ1-1; D is uncertain. CDR3 coding DNA: TGTGCCAGCAGCTTGGACAGCATGAACACTGAAGCTTTCTTT. Protein: CASSLDSMNTEAFF.